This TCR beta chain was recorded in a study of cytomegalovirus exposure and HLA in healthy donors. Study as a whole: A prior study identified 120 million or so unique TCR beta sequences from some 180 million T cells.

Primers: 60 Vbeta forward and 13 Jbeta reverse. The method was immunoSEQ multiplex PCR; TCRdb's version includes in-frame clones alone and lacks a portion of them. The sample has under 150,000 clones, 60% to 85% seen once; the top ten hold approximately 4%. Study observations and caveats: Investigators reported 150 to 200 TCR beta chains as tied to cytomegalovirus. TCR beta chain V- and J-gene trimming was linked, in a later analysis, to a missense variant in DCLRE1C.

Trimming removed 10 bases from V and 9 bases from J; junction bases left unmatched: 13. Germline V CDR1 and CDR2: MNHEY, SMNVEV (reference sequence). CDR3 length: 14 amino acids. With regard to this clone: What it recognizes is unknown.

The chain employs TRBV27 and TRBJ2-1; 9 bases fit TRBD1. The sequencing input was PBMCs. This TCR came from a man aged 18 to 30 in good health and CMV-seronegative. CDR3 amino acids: CATGDPGTGTEQFF. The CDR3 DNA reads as TGTGCCACCGGGGACCCCGGGACAGGGACTGAGCAGTTCTTC.